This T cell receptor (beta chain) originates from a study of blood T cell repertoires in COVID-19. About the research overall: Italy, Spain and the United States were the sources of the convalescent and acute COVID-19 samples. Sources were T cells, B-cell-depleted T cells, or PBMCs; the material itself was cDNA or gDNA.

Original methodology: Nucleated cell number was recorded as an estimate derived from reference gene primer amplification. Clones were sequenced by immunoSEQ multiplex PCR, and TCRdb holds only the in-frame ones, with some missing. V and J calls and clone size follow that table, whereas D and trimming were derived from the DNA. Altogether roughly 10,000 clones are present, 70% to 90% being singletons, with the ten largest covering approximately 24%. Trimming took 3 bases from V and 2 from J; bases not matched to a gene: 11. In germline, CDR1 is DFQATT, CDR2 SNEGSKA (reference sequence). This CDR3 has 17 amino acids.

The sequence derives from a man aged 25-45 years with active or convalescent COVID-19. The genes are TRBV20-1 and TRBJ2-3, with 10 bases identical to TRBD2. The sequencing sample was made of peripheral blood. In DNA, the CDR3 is TGCAGTGCTAGTAAGCTAGCGGGGGAGACTTACACAGATACGCAGTATTTT. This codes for CSASKLAGETYTDTQYF.